Presented here are 13 T cell receptor beta chains from one specimen sequenced in a study of cytomegalovirus exposure and HLA in healthy donors. The PCR contained 60 Vbeta and 13 Jbeta primers. Method: immunoSEQ multiplex PCR; TCRdb's copy keeps in-frame clones and lacks some. The profile covers almost 200,000 clones, with roughly 78% appearing a single time and 4.4% taken by the ten largest. Material for sequencing was PBMCs. Every receptor here comes from a woman in her twenties or thirties in good health and CMV-seropositive.

The rearrangement links TRBV10-3 to TRBJ2-7; 9 bases are a match to TRBD1. CDR1 ENHRY and CDR2 SYGVKD come from the germline V gene. This CDR3 is 15 amino acids long. J was trimmed by 2 bases and V by 10 bases; bases with no gene match: 12. CDR3 loop: CATRLPGTGTYEQYF. The DNA of the CDR3 is TGTGCCACACGTTTACCCGGGACAGGGACCTACGAGCAGTACTTC.

The V gene is TRBV4-2, the J gene TRBJ2-2; perhaps TRBD2 as D (6 bases). CDR3 length: 17 amino acids. Germline V gene lookup returns CDR1 LGHNA and CDR2 YNFKEQ. V was cut by 2 bases and J by 6 bases, with 19 bases left in between. CDR3 bases: TGTGCCAGCAGCCAACGCGGGGACTCTCTAGTTTCCGGGGAGCTGTTTTTT. Its translation is CASSQRGDSLVSGELFF.

This clone has just a few counts. This rearrangement joins TRBV25-1 to TRBJ1-4, with 10 bases matching TRBD1. CDR1 is MGHDK and CDR2 is SYGVNS in the germline V gene. This CDR3 has 16 residues. Trimming took 5 bases from V and 8 from J; bases not matched to a gene: 11. DNA of the CDR3: TGTGCCAGCAGTCCGGGACAGGGGACCGAGGCCGAAAAACTGTTTTTT. Translated: CASSPGQGTEAEKLFF.

The sample holds one count of this clone. CDR3 protein: CASISALTGYYGYTF. DNA for the CDR3: TGCGCCAGCATTTCCGCTCTCACAGGTTACTATGGCTACACCTTC. V usage is TRBV10-2 and J usage is TRBJ1-2, with D possibly matching TRBD1 (5 bases). The V end was cut by 7 bases, the J end by 3 bases, with 18 bases between. CDR1 WSHSY and CDR2 SAAADI come from the germline V gene. This CDR3 is built from 15 residues.

This clone was seen just once. The chain recombines TRBV5-8 with TRBJ2-2; 7 bases match TRBD2. CDR1 is SGHTS, CDR2 YDEGEE, per germline. V shed 3 bases, J shed 2 bases, and the junction held 1 base outside the gene matches. CDR3 length: 14 residues. Written as DNA, the CDR3 is TGTGCCAGCAGCTCGGGACTAAACACCGGGGAGCTGTTTTTT. It is translated as CASSSGLNTGELFF.

This clone occurred once. The chain has TRBV5-4 and TRBJ2-7; TRBD1 aligns across 7 bases. The CDR3 length is 16 residues. Germline CDR1 is SGHNT and CDR2 is YYREEE (reference sequence). Unmatched junction bases numbered 9, after V lost 1 base and J lost 2 bases. The CDR3 nucleotides are TGTGCCAGCAGCTTGATGGTCAGGGGGAAACCCTACGAGCAGTACTTC. This gives the protein CASSLMVRGKPYEQYF.

Only one count was recorded for this clone. The rearrangement links TRBV7-2 to TRBJ2-6; D possibly corresponds to TRBD2 (6 bases). This CDR3 region has 17 residues. V was clipped by 3 bases and J by 0 bases, with 12 bases between them. Germline CDR1 reads SGHTA; CDR2 reads FQGNSA. CDR3: CASSFVAAISGANVLTF. As DNA, the CDR3 is TGTGCCAGCAGCTTCGTAGCGGCTATCTCTGGGGCCAACGTCCTGACTTTC.

This clone turned up a few times. The chain uses TRBV5-1 and TRBJ1-1; 10 positions agree with TRBD1. The length of the CDR3 is 15 residues. After removal of 4 bases from V and 4 bases from J, the junction contained 7 bases not matched to a gene. Germline V lookup: CDR1 SGHRS, CDR2 YFSETQ. The CDR3 here is CASSTWTGGSTEAFF. CDR3 in DNA: TGCGCCAGCAGCACATGGACAGGGGGGTCCACTGAAGCTTTCTTT.

The rearrangement links TRBV29-1 to TRBJ1-1, with a possible D match to TRBD1 (5 bases). The germline gives CDR1 SQVTM, CDR2 ANQGSEA. This CDR3 is 13 amino acids long. Trimming shortened V by 5 bases and J by 0 bases, and 10 bases separated the two germline ends. DNA for the CDR3: TGCAGCGTTCGGGACTTAATGAACACTGAAGCTTTCTTT. Protein: CSVRDLMNTEAFF.

This clone was detected only once. The rearrangement uses TRBV5-4 and TRBJ2-7, with 7 bases that match TRBD1. V lost 4 bases, J lost 3 bases, and 10 bases stayed unmatched. Germline V gene lookup returns CDR1 SGHNT and CDR2 YYREEE (reference sequence). The CDR3 totals 15 residues. The CDR3 sequence is CASSPYGTANYEQYF. CDR3 in DNA: TGTGCCAGCAGCCCTTATGGGACAGCGAACTACGAGCAGTACTTC.

This clone was detected a few times. The rearrangement uses TRBV9 and TRBJ2-7; perhaps TRBD2 as D (5 bases). Trimming shortened V by 4 bases and J by 2 bases, and 16 bases separated the two germline ends. This CDR3 is built from 15 residues. Germline V gene sequence: CDR1 SGDLS, CDR2 YYNGEE. This CDR3 is CASSSQPEATYEQYF. In nucleotides, the CDR3 is TGTGCCAGCAGCTCCCAGCCGGAGGCTACCTACGAGCAGTACTTC.

The sample holds one count of this clone. The V call is TRBV7-2, the J call TRBJ1-2; D is undetermined. The CDR3 loop spans 15 amino acids. The V end was cut by 2 bases, the J end by 2 bases, with 12 bases between. CDR1 and CDR2 (germline): SGHTA, FQGNSA. The CDR3 DNA reads as TGTGCCAGCAGCTTATATGAGGGCACAAACTATGGCTACACCTTC. It encodes CASSLYEGTNYGYTF. The full variable domain, its missing parts supplied by reference TRBV7-2 and TRBJ1-2, is GAGVSQSPSNKVTEKGKDVELRCDPISGHTALYWYRQSLGQGLEFLIYFQGNSAPDKSGLPSDRFSAERTGGSVSTLTIQRTQQEDSAVYLCASSLYEGTNYGYTFGSGTRLTVV.

This clone was found a few times. J is TRBJ1-1 and V is TRBV21-1. TRBV21-1 constitutes a pseudogene. CDR3 length: 15 residues. The CDR3 nucleotides read TGTGCCAGCAGGAAAGTCGAGGCGGTGGGCACTGAAGCTTTCTTT. Its translation is CASRKVEAVGTEAFF.